This T cell receptor (beta chain) came from a study of Graves' ophthalmopathy and Graves' hyperthyroidism. This clonotype was observed many times. Trimming took 6 bases from V and 11 from J, leaving 16 bases between them. The CDR3 contains 12 residues. The authors amplified TCR beta CDR3 regions from RNA transcripts. HTBI primers were used in a first-round RT-PCR, which preceded a second-round multiplex PCR. TCRdb reprocessed the multiplex PCR reads with MiXCR, giving one entry per CDR3 protein. The sample yields fewer than 650,000 distinct CDR3 sequences, 20% to 25% seen once. Ages of hyperthyroidism patients ran from 18 to 65, and their diagnoses were new, under 2 months' duration. Lactation, pregnancy, uncontrolled infections and other autoimmune diseases were all grounds for excluding patients. It was on clinical symptoms, serum thyroxine, TRAb, thyroid ultrasound and orbital computed tomography that diagnosis relied. Approximately 10 ml of fresh blood yielded the PBMCs by density gradient.

The chain carries TRBV12-3 or TRBV12-4 and TRBJ1-1, with D possibly matching TRBD1 (5 bases). The origin of this receptor is a woman aged 18-29 years with stable Graves' hyperthyroidism. Some clones in this sample may be carry-over from other donors' samples. The sequencing input was peripheral blood. CDR3 sequence (DNA): TGTGCCAGCAGCCCGAGGGGAAGGAGGGCTTTCTTT. It specifies CASSPRGRRAFF.